This T cell receptor (beta chain) came from a study of tumour-infiltrating T cells in Burkitt lymphoma. As for the study in general: Productive clonality predicted overall and progression-free survival.

There are 15 residues in the CDR3. Germline CDR1 and CDR2: SGHNT and YYREEE (reference sequence). Trimming pared 2 bases from V and 0 bases from J, leaving 9 bases between. This clone was seen only once. TCRdb's table, derived via immunoSEQ multiplex PCR, lists solely in-frame clones and lacks some. The repertoire includes roughly 15,000 clones, about 80% of them detected once, and around 2% sits in the top ten. This TCR was recovered from a human donor with diffuse large B-cell lymphoma. The chain employs TRBV5-4 and TRBJ2-1; perhaps TRBD2 as D (5 bases). Sequenced material: tumor tissue. For the CDR3, the DNA is TGTGCCAGCAGCTTAGAGGGAAGCTCCTACAATGAGCAGTTCTTC. The encoded protein is CASSLEGSSYNEQFF.